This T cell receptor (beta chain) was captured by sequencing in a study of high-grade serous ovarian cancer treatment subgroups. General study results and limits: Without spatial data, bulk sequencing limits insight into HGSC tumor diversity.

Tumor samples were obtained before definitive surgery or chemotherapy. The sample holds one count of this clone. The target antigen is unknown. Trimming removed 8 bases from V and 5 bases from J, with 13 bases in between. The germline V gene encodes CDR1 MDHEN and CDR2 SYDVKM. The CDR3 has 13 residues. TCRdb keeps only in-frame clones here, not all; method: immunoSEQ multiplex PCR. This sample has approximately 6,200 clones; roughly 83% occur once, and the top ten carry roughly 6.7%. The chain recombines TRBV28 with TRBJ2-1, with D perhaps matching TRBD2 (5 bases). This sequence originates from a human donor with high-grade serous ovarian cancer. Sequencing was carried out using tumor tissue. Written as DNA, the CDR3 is TGTGCCAGCGGCTTACCGGGGAACAATGAGCAGTTCTTC. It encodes CASGLPGNNEQFF.